What follows are 13 T cell receptor beta chains derived from one specimen sequenced in a study of shared clonotypes between healthy human individuals. Assay: immunoSEQ multiplex PCR; the TCRdb copy retains only in-frame clones and omits some. This table holds 550,000 to 850,000 clones, around 77% found once. Sequenced: memory CD4+ T cells sorted from blood. Documented subset: CD45RA-negative fraction. These receptors were taken from a woman in her twenties or thirties in good health.

The rearrangement links TRBV30 to TRBJ1-5; D unclear. In germline, CDR1 is GTSNPN, CDR2 SVGIG (reference sequence). The CDR3 is 14 residues long. Between the trimmed V and J ends, which lost 1 base and 0 bases, there was a span of 7 bases. CDR3 region: CAWSASDSNQPQHF. CDR3 bases: TGTGCCTGGAGTGCTTCAGATAGCAATCAGCCCCAGCATTTT.

The chain recombines TRBV27 with TRBJ2-7, with no clear D. CDR1 is MNHEY, CDR2 SMNVEV, per germline (reference sequence). V lost 0 bases to trimming and J lost 0 bases, with 12 bases between them. The CDR3 sequence is 16 residues long. The CDR3 reads CASSLSSDGFSYEQYF. In nucleotides, the CDR3 is TGTGCCAGCAGTTTATCATCTGACGGCTTCTCCTACGAGCAGTACTTC.

In DNA form, the CDR3 reads TGTGCCAGCAGCTTAGGGAGAGCTTCCGAGCAGTACTTC. This gives the protein CASSLGRASEQYF. The chain links TRBV7-6 to TRBJ2-7; D unresolved. The CDR3 loop spans 13 amino acids. Germline CDR1 is SGHVS and CDR2 is FNYEAQ. The V gene lost 1 base and the J gene lost 6 bases, with 10 bases spanning the gap.

The chain joins TRBV18 to TRBJ1-3; no reliable D call. Germline values: CDR1 KGHSH, CDR2 LQKENI. The V end was cut by 2 bases, the J end by 0 bases, with 8 bases between. The CDR3 loop spans 15 amino acids. The CDR3 bases are TGTGCCAGCTCACCAGTGTCAGTCTCTGGAAACACCATATATTTT. As protein: CASSPVSVSGNTIYF.

The V call is TRBV7-9, the J call TRBJ2-1; a weak D match, TRBD1 (5 bases). Trimming removed 1 base from V and 7 bases from J, with 14 bases in between. Looked up from germline, CDR1 is SEHNR and CDR2 is FQNEAQ (reference sequence). CDR3 size: 15 residues. The CDR3 DNA reads as TGTGCCAGCAGCTTAGAAGGTGGGGCCAGGAATGAGCAGTTCTTC. It codes for CASSLEGGARNEQFF.

This clone was observed a handful of times. The CDR3 DNA reads as TGTGCCAGCAGCTTCAGGGGAAACACCATATATTTT. Its protein is CASSFRGNTIYF. The chain couples TRBV7-9 to TRBJ1-3, with D hard to call. Trimming left V 3 bases short and J 4 bases short, with 4 bases between. The germline CDR1 and CDR2 sequences are SEHNR and FQNEAQ (reference sequence). This CDR3 has 12 residues.

This clone showed up many times. V usage is TRBV7-6 and J usage is TRBJ2-7, with 12 nucleotides matching TRBD1. The V gene's germline CDR1 is SGHVS and CDR2 FNYEAQ. This CDR3 has 16 amino acids. J lost 6 bases, V lost 4 bases, and 10 bases had no gene match. The CDR3 coding sequence is TGTGCCAGCAGCTGGAGGGCGGGGACAGGGGGCGGCGAGCAGTACTTC. Its translation is CASSWRAGTGGGEQYF.

This clone was found many times. The V and J genes are TRBV6-4 and TRBJ2-3; D ambiguous. Looked up from germline, CDR1 is MRHNA and CDR2 is SNTAGT. V lost 4 bases, J lost 4 bases, and 9 bases lay in between. The CDR3 contains 13 residues. In DNA form, the CDR3 reads TGTGCCAGCAGTGCAGGAGATTCAGATACGCAGTATTTT. The encoded protein is CASSAGDSDTQYF.

CDR3 sequence (DNA): TGTGCCAGCAGTCCTGGACTAGCACTTCCCTACGAGCAGTACTTC. It codes for CASSPGLALPYEQYF. The V call is TRBV6-1, the J call TRBJ2-7; 8 nucleotides line up with TRBD2. The CDR3 is made up of 15 amino acids. The germline V gene encodes CDR1 MNHNS and CDR2 SASEGT. Germline trimming cut 5 bases from V and 2 bases from J; bases unmatched to any gene: 8.

J is TRBJ1-4 and V is TRBV7-8, with unresolved D. Trimming stripped 2 bases from V and 0 bases from J, with 10 bases between. The CDR3 consists of 16 residues. Germline CDR1 and CDR2: SGHVS and FQNEAQ. CDR3 DNA: TGTGCCAGCAGCTTACAAAGAGATGCAACTAATGAAAAACTGTTTTTT. Translated: CASSLQRDATNEKLFF.

The rearrangement links TRBV11-2 to TRBJ2-7; perhaps TRBD2 as D (6 bases). Trimming took 1 base from V and 4 from J, leaving 11 bases between them. CDR3 length: 14 residues. From germline, CDR1 is SGHAT and CDR2 FQNNGV. The CDR3 sequence: CASSLVETRYEQYF. The CDR3 bases are TGTGCCAGCAGCTTAGTTGAGACTAGGTACGAGCAGTACTTC. Full variable domain (missing parts from reference TRBV11-2 and TRBJ2-7): EAGVAQSPRYKIIEKRQSVAFWCNPISGHATLYWYQQILGQGPKLLIQFQNNGVVDDSQLPKDRFSAERLKGVDSTLKIQPAKLEDSAVYLCASSLVETRYEQYFGPGTRLTVT.

This chain uses TRBV6-5 with TRBJ2-7, with 9 bases identical to TRBD2. CDR1 is MNHEY, CDR2 SVGAGI, per germline. This CDR3 comprises 13 residues. V shed 4 bases, J shed 12 bases, and the junction held 10 bases outside the gene matches. The CDR3 region has the DNA TGTGCCAGCAGTTGGGGACTAGCTGATGAGGCGTACTTC. As protein: CASSWGLADEAYF.

To note about this clone: The identical CDR3 is also encoded by other nucleotide sequences in the sample. The rearrangement uses TRBV20-1 and TRBJ2-7, with D tentatively TRBD1 or TRBD2 (5 bases each). The germline V gene has CDR1 DFQATT and CDR2 SNEGSKA (reference sequence). There are 11 residues in the CDR3. With 7 bases removed from V and 0 bases from J, the gap between germline ends came to 7 bases. The CDR3 coding sequence is TGCAGTGGGGGGAGCTCCTACGAGCAGTACTTC. This translates into CSGGSSYEQYF.